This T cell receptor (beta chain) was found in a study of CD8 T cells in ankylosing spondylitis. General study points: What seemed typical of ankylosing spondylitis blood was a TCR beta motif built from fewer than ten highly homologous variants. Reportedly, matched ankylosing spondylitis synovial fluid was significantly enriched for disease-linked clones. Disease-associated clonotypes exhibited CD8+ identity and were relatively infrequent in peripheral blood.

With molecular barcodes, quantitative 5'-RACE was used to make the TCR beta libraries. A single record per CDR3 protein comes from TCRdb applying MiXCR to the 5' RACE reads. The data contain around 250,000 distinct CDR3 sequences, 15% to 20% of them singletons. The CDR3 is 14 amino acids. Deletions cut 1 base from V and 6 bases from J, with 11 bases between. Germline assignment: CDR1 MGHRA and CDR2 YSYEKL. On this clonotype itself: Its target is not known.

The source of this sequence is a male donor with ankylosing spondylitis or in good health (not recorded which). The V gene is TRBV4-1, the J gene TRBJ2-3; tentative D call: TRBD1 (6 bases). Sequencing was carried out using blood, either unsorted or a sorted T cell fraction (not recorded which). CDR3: CASSQVSGEDTQYF. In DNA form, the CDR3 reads TGCGCCAGCAGCCAAGTTTCAGGGGAGGATACGCAGTATTTT.